One and the same sample provided the 17 T cell receptor beta chains below, sequenced in a study of lymphopenia after photon versus proton radiotherapy. Produced via immunoSEQ multiplex PCR; TCRdb's table is partial and in-frame only. The repertoire holds tens of thousands of clones, with about 89% as singletons. The specimen was peripheral blood, collected from a patient treated with proton-based radiotherapy. The receptors stem from a man older than 75 with esophageal cancer.

This chain connects TRBV2 to TRBJ2-3; no clear D. The CDR3 runs to 14 residues. V lost 7 bases and J lost 1, with 12 bases in between. Germline CDR1 and CDR2: SNHLY and FYNNEI. In DNA form, the CDR3 reads TGTGCCAGCAAGGCCCTCACAGGCACAGATACGCAGTATTTT. This translates into CASKALTGTDTQYF.

The chain links TRBV7-9 to TRBJ1-1; no firm D call. V lost 1 base, J lost 4 bases, and 7 bases lay in between. Germline CDR1 and CDR2: SEHNR and FQNEAQ (reference sequence). There are 13 residues in the CDR3. CDR3 nucleotide sequence: TGTGCCAGCAGCTTAGAAAGGGCCACTGAAGCTTTCTTT. This encodes CASSLERATEAFF.

The chain is built from TRBV5-5 and TRBJ1-2, with no clear D. CDR3 length: 15 amino acids. Germline-derived CDR1 and CDR2 are SGHKS and YYEKEE (reference sequence). V lost 2 bases to trimming and J lost 6 bases, with 17 bases between them. CDR3 loop: CASSFRKLTSDGYTF. CDR3 coding DNA: TGTGCCAGCAGCTTCCGAAAGTTGACCAGCGATGGCTACACCTTC.

This chain links TRBV5-5 with TRBJ2-2, with D perhaps matching TRBD1 (5 bases). CDR3 length equals 15 residues. CDR1 and CDR2 from the germline V gene are SGHKS and YYEKEE (reference sequence). V gave up 2 bases and J gave up 0 bases, with 8 bases separating them. Here the CDR3 reads CASSFRDPNTGELFF. CDR3 nucleotides: TGTGCCAGCAGCTTCAGGGATCCGAACACCGGGGAGCTGTTTTTT. Supplemented by reference TRBV5-5 and TRBJ2-2, the full variable domain reads DAGVTQSPTHLIKTRGQQVTLRCSPISGHKSVSWYQQVLGQGPQFIFQYYEKEERGRGNFPDRFSARQFPNYSSELNVNALLLGDSALYLCASSFRDPNTGELFFGEGSRLTVL.

The genes are TRBV12-5 and TRBJ1-5; D might be TRBD1 (5 bases). The CDR3 is 13 residues long. Per the germline V gene, CDR1 is LGHNT and CDR2 is FRNRAP. This chain's CDR3 is CGTGADSNQPQHF. CDR3 nucleotides: TGTGGGACCGGGGCAGATAGCAATCAGCCCCAGCATTTT.

The chain couples TRBV30 to TRBJ2-3; 9 nucleotides agree with TRBD1. V lost 4 bases and J lost 6; bases outside the gene matches: 8. Germline assignment: CDR1 GTSNPN and CDR2 SVGIG (reference sequence). The CDR3 consists of 14 residues. The CDR3: CAWTTGGQGDTQYF. CDR3 nucleotide sequence: TGTGCCTGGACAACAGGGGGCCAGGGGGATACGCAGTATTTT. Full variable domain (outside the CDR3, taken from reference TRBV30 and TRBJ2-3): SQTIHQWPATLVQPVGSPLSLECTVEGTSNPNLYWYRQAAGRGLQLLFYSVGIGQISSEVPQNLSASRPQDRQFILSSKKLLLSDSGFYLCAWTTGGQGDTQYFGPGTRLTVL.

Here the CDR3 reads CASSHGGNNEQFF. CDR3 sequence (DNA): TGCGCCAGCAGCCATGGGGGGAACAATGAGCAGTTCTTC. This chain connects TRBV4-1 to TRBJ2-1; D possibly corresponds to TRBD2 (6 bases). This CDR3 comprises 13 residues. V dropped 3 bases and J dropped 5 bases, with 8 bases sitting between them. CDR1 MGHRA and CDR2 YSYEKL come from the germline V gene.

V gene TRBV7-9 combines with J gene TRBJ2-2; D gene unclear. Trimming removed 2 bases from V and 5 bases from J, with 9 bases in between. The V gene's germline CDR1 is SEHNR and CDR2 FQNEAQ (reference sequence). This CDR3 has 14 amino acids. In DNA form, the CDR3 reads TGTGCCAGCAGCTTACGTGGATCGACCGGGGAGCTGTTTTTT. It specifies CASSLRGSTGELFF. Filled out from reference TRBV7-9 and TRBJ2-2, the complete variable domain reads DTGVSQNPRHKITKRGQNVTFRCDPISEHNRLYWYRQTLGQGPEFLTYFQNEAQLEKSRLLSDRFSAERPKGSFSTLEIQRTEQGDSAMYLCASSLRGSTGELFFGEGSRLTVL.

The chain recombines TRBV5-1 with TRBJ2-5, with no clear D. The V gene's germline CDR1 is SGHRS and CDR2 YFSETQ. V dropped 2 bases and J dropped 4 bases, with 9 bases sitting between them. The CDR3 length is 13 residues. CDR3 DNA: TGCGCCAGCAGCTTAGGGAAGGGAGAGACCCAGTACTTC. Translating gives CASSLGKGETQYF.

This rearrangement joins TRBV7-6 to TRBJ1-2; 9 bases map to TRBD1. The CDR3 covers 13 residues. CDR1 is SGHVS and CDR2 is FNYEAQ in the germline V gene. V was clipped by 5 bases and J by 8 bases; unmatched bases: 6. DNA for the CDR3: TGTGCCAGCAGCCCGGGACAGGGTTTGGGCTACACCTTC. Residues: CASSPGQGLGYTF.

This chain links TRBV27 with TRBJ2-7; 8 nucleotides line up with TRBD2. The CDR3 spans 14 residues. Germline CDR1 is MNHEY and CDR2 is SMNVEV (reference sequence). V dropped 3 bases and J dropped 2; count of bases not matched to a gene: 3. The chain's CDR3 is CASSLSGGTYEQYF. In nucleotides, the CDR3 is TGTGCCAGCAGTTTGAGCGGGGGAACCTACGAGCAGTACTTC.

The chain links TRBV7-9 to TRBJ2-1, with 11 bases identical to TRBD2. The CDR3 is 18 amino acids. The V gene end was trimmed by 4 bases and the J gene end by 3 bases; junction bases not matched to a gene: 11. CDR1 is SEHNR, CDR2 FQNEAQ, per germline (reference sequence). CDR3 in DNA: TGTGCCAGCAGCTCCACAACTAGCGGGGGAATCTTCTACAATGAGCAGTTCTTC. Encoded protein: CASSSTTSGGIFYNEQFF. Using reference TRBV7-9 and TRBJ2-1 for the parts outside the CDR3, the full variable domain is DTGVSQNPRHKITKRGQNVTFRCDPISEHNRLYWYRQTLGQGPEFLTYFQNEAQLEKSRLLSDRFSAERPKGSFSTLEIQRTEQGDSAMYLCASSSTTSGGIFYNEQFFGPGTRLTVL.

V gene TRBV27 combines with J gene TRBJ1-2; 10 bases match TRBD1. V shed 3 bases and J 4 bases; nucleotides not matched to a gene: 5. The CDR3 runs 15 residues. Germline CDR1 reads MNHEY; CDR2 reads SMNVEV (reference sequence). DNA of the CDR3: TGTGCCAGCAGTTTCCAAAGGACAGGGGGCTATGGCTACACCTTC. Translating it yields CASSFQRTGGYGYTF.

The chain combines TRBV2 with TRBJ1-6; D ambiguous. Trimming stripped 6 bases from V and 0 bases from J, with 9 bases between. CDR3 size: 15 residues. CDR1 and CDR2 (germline): SNHLY, FYNNEI. The CDR3 DNA is TGTGCCAGCAGAAGCAGGAGCTCCTATAATTCACCCCTCCACTTT. As protein: CASRSRSSYNSPLHF.

The chain recombines TRBV18 with TRBJ2-7, with TRBD1 matching over 8 bases. Losses at the gene ends were 3 bases for V and 5 bases for J; bases not matched to a gene: 9. The germline CDR1 and CDR2 sequences are KGHSH and LQKENI. The CDR3 extends over 15 amino acids. CDR3 in amino acids: CASSPRQGPSDEQYF. The CDR3 coding sequence is TGTGCCAGCTCACCCAGACAGGGGCCTTCCGACGAGCAGTACTTC.

The rearrangement links TRBV7-9 to TRBJ2-7; D is possibly TRBD2 (7 bases). The germline gives CDR1 SEHNR, CDR2 FQNEAQ (reference sequence). V lost 5 bases and J lost 4, with 15 bases in between. The CDR3 extends over 14 amino acids. CDR3 DNA: TGTGCCAGCAGCCCAGAGGGGGGGCTGTACGAGCAGTACTTC. Its translation: CASSPEGGLYEQYF.

The chain has TRBV18 and TRBJ2-5, with D perhaps TRBD1 or TRBD2 (5 bases each). V was pared by 2 bases and J by 3 bases, with 13 bases between. Germline V gene data show CDR1 as KGHSH and CDR2 as LQKENI. CDR3 length: 15 amino acids. Here the CDR3 reads CASSPGTAREETQYF. The CDR3 DNA is TGTGCCAGCTCACCAGGGACCGCGCGGGAAGAGACCCAGTACTTC.